The rows below give T cell receptor beta chains drawn from one sample of a study of T cell repertoires in cytomegalovirus infection. MiXCR, run by TCRdb on the reads, gives a single entry per CDR3 protein. This table has some 480,000 distinct CDR3 sequences, roughly a third appearing once. Their cognate antigens are unknown. The specimen comprised cultured PBMCs, sampled from culture after CMV antigen stimulation. These receptors were collected from a human donor in good health (CMV status not recorded). Some clones in this sample may be carry-over from other donors' samples. The CDR3 runs from the conserved cysteine through the conserved F or W. Fields, in order: J gene, clone size, V gene, D gene, CDR3 protein, CDR3 DNA. The D gene is left open where the match is weak. Only part of the rows carry a size: once, few, many, or a class if the clone is expanded.

J: TRBJ1-1; size: -; V: TRBV15; D: TRBD1; CDR3: CATSRSRGQEPSEAFF; DNA: TGTGCCACCAGCAGATCGCGGGGACAGGAGCCGTCTGAAGCTTTCTTT
J: TRBJ2-5; size: -; V: TRBV20-1; D: -; CDR3: CSARDFLGNQETQYF; DNA: TGCAGTGCTAGAGATTTCTTGGGGAACCAAGAGACCCAGTACTTC
J: TRBJ1-2; size: many; V: TRBV7-8; D: TRBD1; CDR3: CASGDRTYYGYTF; DNA: TGTGCCAGCGGGGACAGGACATATTATGGCTACACCTTC
J: TRBJ1-2; size: -; V: TRBV5-1; D: -; CDR3: CASSLDGADYGYTF; DNA: TGCGCCAGCAGCTTGGACGGGGCTGACTATGGCTACACCTTC
J: TRBJ2-7; size: -; V: TRBV4-3; D: TRBD1; CDR3: CASSQEGQGGYEQYF; DNA: TGCGCCAGCAGCCAAGAGGGACAGGGGGGCTACGAGCAGTACTTC
J: TRBJ2-7; size: -; V: TRBV18; D: -; CDR3: CASSPRTDPYEQYF; DNA: TGTGCCAGCTCACCGCGAACAGACCCCTACGAGCAGTACTTC
J: TRBJ2-5; size: -; V: TRBV27; D: TRBD2; CDR3: CASSRTSPFRETQYF; DNA: TGTGCCAGCAGCCGGACTAGCCCCTTTCGGGAGACCCAGTACTTC
J: TRBJ2-1; size: -; V: TRBV5-5; D: -; CDR3: CASSPEGTREQFF; DNA: TGTGCCAGCAGCCCAGAAGGGACCCGTGAGCAGTTCTTC
J: TRBJ2-7; size: many; V: TRBV11-2; D: TRBD1; CDR3: CASSTSGFRTGSPAYEQYF; DNA: TGTGCCAGCAGCACTAGTGGATTCCGGACAGGGAGCCCAGCCTACGAGCAGTACTTC
J: TRBJ1-5; size: few; V: TRBV27; D: -; CDR3: CASSSRQLRALPDQPQHF; DNA: TGTGCCAGCAGTTCTAGACAGCTAAGGGCCCTACCGGACCAGCCCCAGCATTTT
J: TRBJ2-6; size: -; V: TRBV4-1; D: TRBD2; CDR3: CASSQDPLAGVNSGANVLTF; DNA: TGCGCCAGCAGCCAAGATCCCCTAGCGGGCGTCAACTCTGGGGCCAACGTCCTGACTTTC
J: TRBJ1-1; size: -; V: TRBV19; D: -; CDR3: CASSLQGTLWAFF; DNA: TGTGCCAGTAGTCTTCAAGGGACCTTGTGGGCTTTCTTT
J: TRBJ2-2; size: few; V: TRBV4-3; D: -; CDR3: CASSQEARGTGELFF; DNA: TGCGCCAGCAGCCAAGAAGCCAGGGGTACCGGGGAGCTGTTTTTT
J: TRBJ1-1; size: -; V: TRBV20-1; D: TRBD1; CDR3: CSARGQGGTEAFF; DNA: TGCAGTGCTAGGGGACAGGGAGGCACTGAAGCTTTCTTT
J: TRBJ2-5; size: many; V: TRBV7-8; D: -; CDR3: CASSRTDQETQYF; DNA: TGTGCCAGCAGCAGAACCGACCAAGAGACCCAGTACTTC
J: TRBJ2-7; size: few; V: TRBV19; D: -; CDR3: CASSPSRTFSQYF; DNA: TGTGCCAGTAGTCCATCACGGACCTTTTCGCAGTACTTC
J: TRBJ1-2; size: -; V: TRBV10-3; D: -; CDR3: CATRQGYHGYTF; DNA: TGTGCCACCCGGCAGGGGTATCATGGCTACACCTTC
J: TRBJ2-3; size: few; V: TRBV28; D: -; CDR3: CASSKTSRRPGTDTQYF; DNA: TGTGCCAGCAGCAAGACTTCGCGGCGCCCGGGCACAGATACGCAGTATTTT
J: TRBJ1-1; size: -; V: TRBV6-8; D: -; CDR3: CASSSLQGTTEAFF; DNA: TGTGCCAGCAGTTCCCTCCAGGGGACCACTGAAGCTTTCTTT
J: TRBJ1-1; size: -; V: TRBV19; D: -; CDR3: CASSQTLRRNTEAFF; DNA: TGTGCCAGTAGCCAAACCTTACGGCGGAACACTGAAGCTTTCTTT
J: TRBJ1-2; size: -; V: TRBV27; D: TRBD1; CDR3: CASSLRGTGYGYTF; DNA: TGTGCCAGCAGTTTACGCGGGACAGGGTATGGCTACACCTTC
J: TRBJ2-5; size: -; V: TRBV27; D: TRBD1; CDR3: CASSEARDSGQETQYF; DNA: TGTGCCAGCAGCGAGGCCCGGGACAGTGGGCAAGAGACCCAGTACTTC
J: TRBJ1-1; size: few; V: TRBV7-2; D: TRBD1; CDR3: CASSLASTSGGAFF; DNA: TGTGCCAGCAGCTTAGCTTCGACATCAGGGGGAGCTTTCTTT
J: TRBJ2-3; size: -; V: TRBV19; D: -; CDR3: CASTAPGELTDTQYF; DNA: TGTGCCAGTACCGCGCCAGGGGAATTGACAGATACGCAGTATTTT
J: TRBJ2-4; size: few; V: TRBV10-3; D: -; CDR3: CAISESEGGKNIQYF; DNA: TGTGCCATCAGTGAGTCTGAGGGCGGCAAAAACATTCAGTACTTC
J: TRBJ1-2; size: -; V: TRBV20-1; D: TRBD1; CDR3: CSAVLDRGDYGYTF; DNA: TGCAGTGCTGTATTGGACAGGGGGGACTATGGCTACACCTTC
J: TRBJ2-3; size: -; V: TRBV7-2; D: TRBD1; CDR3: CASSLVTGSADTQYF; DNA: TGTGCCAGCAGCTTGGTGACAGGGAGTGCAGATACGCAGTATTTT
J: TRBJ2-5; size: few; V: TRBV4-1; D: TRBD1; CDR3: CASSQAGQGAAETQYF; DNA: TGCGCCAGCAGCCAGGCGGGACAGGGGGCGGCCGAGACCCAGTACTTC
J: TRBJ1-5; size: many; V: TRBV7-2; D: -; CDR3: CASSLTGLSNQPQHF; DNA: TGTGCCAGCAGCTTAACAGGGTTGAGCAATCAGCCCCAGCATTTT
J: TRBJ1-2; size: -; V: TRBV15; D: TRBD1; CDR3: CATSANRDSLSRYTF; DNA: TGTGCCACCAGCGCGAACCGGGACAGTCTAAGTCGGTACACCTTC
J: TRBJ2-5; size: -; V: TRBV5-4; D: TRBD2; CDR3: CASSLGVAGEKETQYF; DNA: TGTGCCAGCAGCTTGGGTGTTGCGGGAGAGAAAGAGACCCAGTACTTC
J: TRBJ1-5; size: -; V: TRBV5-1; D: TRBD1; CDR3: CASSLAGQEPQHF; DNA: TGCGCCAGCAGCTTGGCGGGACAGGAGCCCCAGCATTTT
J: TRBJ2-5; size: -; V: TRBV5-4; D: -; CDR3: CASRRDGRGGETQYF; DNA: TGTGCCAGCAGGCGTGACGGACGTGGGGGGGAGACCCAGTACTTC
J: TRBJ2-3; size: few; V: TRBV12-3/TRBV12-4; D: TRBD2; CDR3: CASSLAGGYTDTQYF; DNA: TGTGCCAGCAGCTTAGCGGGAGGTTACACAGATACGCAGTATTTT
J: TRBJ2-1; size: few; V: TRBV19; D: TRBD1; CDR3: CASKRDRGRASGNNEQFF; DNA: TGTGCCAGTAAGCGGGACAGGGGACGAGCTAGCGGCAACAATGAGCAGTTCTTC
J: TRBJ2-2; size: -; V: TRBV19; D: TRBD1; CDR3: CASSRDRVTGELFF; DNA: TGTGCCAGTAGTCGGGACAGGGTCACCGGGGAGCTGTTTTTT
J: TRBJ1-1; size: few; V: TRBV28; D: -; CDR3: CASSLSSDGAFF; DNA: TGTGCCAGCAGTTTATCCTCCGACGGAGCTTTCTTT
J: TRBJ2-4; size: many; V: TRBV7-2; D: TRBD2; CDR3: CASSFPGLAGDAQNIQYF; DNA: TGTGCCAGCAGCTTCCCCGGACTAGCGGGAGACGCCCAAAACATTCAGTACTTC
J: TRBJ2-1; size: once; V: TRBV4-3; D: TRBD1; CDR3: CASSQDRRGTGGEQFF; DNA: TGCGCCAGCAGCCAAGATCGGAGAGGGACAGGGGGTGAGCAGTTCTTC
J: TRBJ1-5; size: -; V: TRBV19; D: -; CDR3: CASSIVAAGRNGNQPQHF; DNA: TGTGCCAGTAGTATAGTGGCGGCAGGGAGGAACGGCAATCAGCCCCAGCATTTT
J: TRBJ2-7; size: once; V: TRBV5-5; D: -; CDR3: CASSLGVKSSYEQYF; DNA: TGTGCCAGCAGCTTGGGTGTCAAGAGCTCCTACGAGCAGTACTTC
J: TRBJ1-1; size: few; V: TRBV14; D: TRBD1; CDR3: CASSQDLDRREAFF; DNA: TGTGCCAGCAGCCAAGACCTGGACAGGCGAGAAGCTTTCTTT
J: TRBJ1-3; size: few; V: TRBV12-3/TRBV12-4; D: -; CDR3: CASSLDLGNTIYF; DNA: TGTGCCAGCAGTTTGGACCTCGGAAACACCATATATTTT
J: TRBJ2-3; size: -; V: TRBV6-6; D: -; CDR3: CASSYSASTDTQYF; DNA: TGTGCCAGCAGTTACTCTGCCAGCACAGATACGCAGTATTTT
J: TRBJ2-6; size: -; V: TRBV19; D: -; CDR3: CASSITKSGANVLTF; DNA: TGTGCCAGTAGTATCACAAAATCTGGGGCCAACGTCCTGACTTTC
J: TRBJ1-1; size: -; V: TRBV11-2; D: -; CDR3: CASSLVRGPSTEAFF; DNA: TGTGCCAGCAGCTTAGTTAGGGGACCCTCCACTGAAGCTTTCTTT
J: TRBJ1-2; size: -; V: TRBV27; D: TRBD1; CDR3: CASSLLSPQGAAYGYTF; DNA: TGTGCCAGCAGTTTACTTTCCCCCCAGGGGGCGGCCTATGGCTACACCTTC
J: TRBJ2-7; size: many; V: TRBV7-2; D: TRBD2; CDR3: CASSLGASGSSGYEQYF; DNA: TGTGCCAGCAGCTTAGGGGCTAGCGGGAGTAGTGGCTACGAGCAGTACTTC
J: TRBJ2-1; size: -; V: TRBV29-1; D: -; CDR3: CSVEDFGAGLGQFF; DNA: TGCAGCGTTGAAGATTTCGGGGCGGGGCTGGGGCAGTTCTTC
J: TRBJ2-2; size: few; V: TRBV2; D: -; CDR3: CASSLAVAGELFF; DNA: TGTGCCAGCAGTCTAGCCGTGGCCGGGGAGCTGTTTTTT
J: TRBJ2-7; size: -; V: TRBV6-1; D: -; CDR3: CASSYTGTGAYEQYF; DNA: TGTGCCAGCAGTTACACTGGGACTGGGGCCTACGAGCAGTACTTC
J: TRBJ2-7; size: many; V: TRBV6-2/TRBV6-3; D: -; CDR3: CASRIRATYEQYF; DNA: TGTGCCAGCAGGATACGGGCGACCTACGAGCAGTACTTC
J: TRBJ2-1; size: -; V: TRBV6-6; D: -; CDR3: CASSYTPGGSGNNEQFF; DNA: TGTGCCAGCAGTTACACACCTGGTGGTAGCGGAAACAATGAGCAGTTCTTC
J: TRBJ1-2; size: few; V: TRBV19; D: -; CDR3: CASSIEAAPTNYGYTF; DNA: TGTGCCAGTAGTATCGAGGCAGCGCCGACTAACTATGGCTACACCTTC
J: TRBJ1-5; size: -; V: TRBV12-3/TRBV12-4; D: TRBD1; CDR3: CASSPQTGGGGPQHF; DNA: TGTGCCAGCAGTCCCCAGACAGGGGGCGGGGGGCCCCAGCATTTT
J: TRBJ1-1; size: -; V: TRBV4-3; D: -; CDR3: CASSQVRAPNTEAFF; DNA: TGCGCCAGCAGCCAAGTGAGGGCACCGAACACTGAAGCTTTCTTT
J: TRBJ2-1; size: -; V: TRBV20-1; D: TRBD2; CDR3: CSAATLLAGLYNEQFF; DNA: TGCAGTGCTGCGACCTTACTAGCGGGCCTATACAATGAGCAGTTCTTC
J: TRBJ2-7; size: -; V: TRBV25-1; D: TRBD2; CDR3: CASSELGGGEQYF; DNA: TGTGCCAGCAGTGAATTAGGCGGGGGCGAGCAGTACTTC
J: TRBJ1-5; size: many; V: TRBV6-1; D: -; CDR3: CASSESPKLGGHF; DNA: TGTGCCAGCAGTGAATCCCCGAAACTGGGCGGGCATTTT